This T cell receptor beta chain was profiled in a study of control samples from healthy donors and cancer patients. CDR1 is SGHDT and CDR2 is YYEEEE in the germline V gene. The CDR3 loop spans 15 amino acids. Trimming cost V 1 base and J 5 bases; bases outside gene matches: 7. Measured with immunoSEQ multiplex PCR; TCRdb has only the in-frame clones, and not every one. The table records tens of thousands of clones, approximately 81% of them present only once. The TCR sequence derives from a man aged 55-75 years with colorectal cancer. The specimen sequenced was PBMCs. The V and J genes are TRBV5-6 and TRBJ2-5; TRBD1 aligns across 8 bases. CDR3 amino acids: CASSLPDRVWETQYF. Written as DNA, the CDR3 is TGTGCCAGCAGCTTGCCGGACAGGGTTTGGGAGACCCAGTACTTC.